This T cell receptor (beta chain) derives from a study of blood T cell repertoires in COVID-19. Original processing methods: Amplification of reference gene primers was used by the study to estimate nucleated cell counts. The assay was immunoSEQ multiplex PCR, and TCRdb's table has in-frame clones only and misses some. V, J and clone size are taken as reported in that table, and D and trimming were inferred from the DNA itself. This table has under 85,000 clones, roughly 87% appearing once. V lost 3 bases and J lost 5, with 11 bases in between. Germline V gene data show CDR1 as SGHRS and CDR2 as YFSETQ. The CDR3 extends over 13 amino acids.

The sequenced sample was peripheral blood. The clonotype was recovered from a woman aged 80 or older with active or convalescent COVID-19. This rearrangement joins TRBV5-1 to TRBJ2-5; maybe TRBD2 (6 bases). CDR3 region: CASSWDSGETQYF. CDR3 sequence (DNA): TGCGCCAGCAGCTGGGACTCGGGGGAGACCCAGTACTTC.